Given below is one T cell receptor (beta chain) in context. Its antigen target is currently unknown. One base away there is no much larger clone; base qualities are not given. The data were obtained in a study of blood T cell repertoires in COVID-19 (dated by TCRdb to the early 2020s). With regard to the full study: The collaborator samples originated in the United States, Italy and Spain and spanned the acute and convalescent phases of COVID-19. A freely available public database, intended as a resource for researchers studying the immune response to SARS-CoV-2, is where the repertoires were released. The prospective study material was composed of cDNA or gDNA derived from T cells, B-cell-depleted T cells, or PBMCs. Nearly every sample came with metadata listing a de-identified subject ID, COVID-19 status, age in years and sex. Subjects who had been exposed to COVID-19, were actively infected with it, or had recovered from it provided the deeply sampled blood TCRbeta repertoires that made up the dataset. HLA class I and class II types, where available, came from metadata supplied by the sample provider rather than from assay-based typing. Samples came from the ongoing ImmuneRACE study (first 160 participants) plus 1,254 subjects from 6 global collaborators.

TCRbeta CDR3 regions were amplified from genomic DNA by means of the immunoSEQ Assay, a bias-controlled multiplex PCR. As for the original processing: The number of nucleated cells in each sample was estimated from the amplification of reference gene primers within the assay. To quantify the absolute abundance of each unique TCRbeta CDR3 rearrangement, sequence reads were collapsed and filtered. For each sample, productive Simpson clonality was calculated as the square root of Simpson's diversity index over productive rearrangements. This is the immuneACCESS table as TCRdb keeps it, with only in-frame sequences that have V and J called. A part of the clones is gone; compared with another copy, unresolved V genes explain less than half, and the rest is unexplained. V, J and clone size were drawn from that table, and D and trimming were deduced from the DNA. The sample table holds about 440,000 clones, of which nearly 90% were seen once. Together, the top ten hold under 2% of the sample.

Participants in the prospective study were enrolled through a virtual design, were aged about 18 to 89 years, and lived in approximately 24 United States geographic areas. In the prospective study, participants were assigned to cohorts based on the clinical history participants reported in a screening survey and a study questionnaire. Each participant in the prospective study had whole blood, serum and a nasopharyngeal or oropharyngeal swab collected by mobile phlebotomists. Additional blood draws and questionnaires over an approximately 2-month period could optionally be provided by prospective study participants. Before DNA extraction, blood samples from the prospective study were shipped at room temperature or frozen. Study-level results and caveats: The quantity of clinical and demographic metadata differed by source and by participant and was supplied without curation.

CDR1 and CDR2 are drawn from the germline V gene: MNHEY, SVGAGI. V lost 8 bases and J lost 1 base; the stretch between them is 11 bases long. The CDR3 runs 13 residues from the cysteine to the phenylalanine. The sequence is cut down to CDR3 DNA, 39 bases in frame from base 1. Here the chain combines TRBV6-5 and TRBJ1-1; TRBD1 is a possible D gene, resting on 6 matching bases. The sample comprised PBMCs or T cells enriched from blood (not recorded which). The TCR comes from a woman aged 18-29 years with acute COVID-19. The DNA reads as follows: TGTGCCAGCGATGACAGGCGGAACACTGAAGCTTTCTTT. Translated, this gives CASDDRRNTEAFF.